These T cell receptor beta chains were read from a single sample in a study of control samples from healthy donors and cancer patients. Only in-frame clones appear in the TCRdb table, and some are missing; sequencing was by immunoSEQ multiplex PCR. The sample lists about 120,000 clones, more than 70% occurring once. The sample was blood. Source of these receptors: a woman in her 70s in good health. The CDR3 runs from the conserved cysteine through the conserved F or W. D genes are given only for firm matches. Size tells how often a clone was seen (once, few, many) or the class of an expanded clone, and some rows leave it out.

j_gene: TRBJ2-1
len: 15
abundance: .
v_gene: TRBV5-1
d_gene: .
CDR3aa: CASSLGQGTYNEQFF
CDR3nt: TGCGCCAGCAGCTTGGGGCAGGGGACCTACAATGAGCAGTTCTTC

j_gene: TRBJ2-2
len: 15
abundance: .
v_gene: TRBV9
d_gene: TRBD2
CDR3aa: CASSGGGDHTGELFF
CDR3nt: TGTGCCAGCAGCGGCGGGGGGGACCACACCGGGGAGCTGTTTTTT

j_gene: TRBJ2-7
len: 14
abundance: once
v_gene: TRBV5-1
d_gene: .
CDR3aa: CASSFSQGEYEQYF
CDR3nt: TGCGCCAGCAGCTTTTCACAGGGAGAATACGAGCAGTACTTC

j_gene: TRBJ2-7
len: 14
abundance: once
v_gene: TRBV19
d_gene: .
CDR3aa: CASSIGQNAYEQYF
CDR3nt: TGTGCCAGTAGCATCGGACAGAACGCCTACGAGCAGTACTTC

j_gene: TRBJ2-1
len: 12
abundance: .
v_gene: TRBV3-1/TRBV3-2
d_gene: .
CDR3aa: CASSFLHGEQFF
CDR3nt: TGTGCCAGCAGCTTCCTTCATGGTGAGCAGTTCTTC

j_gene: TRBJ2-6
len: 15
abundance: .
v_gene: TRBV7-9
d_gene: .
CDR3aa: CASGGPWDGANVLTF
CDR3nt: TGTGCCAGCGGGGGTCCGTGGGACGGGGCCAACGTCCTGACTTTC

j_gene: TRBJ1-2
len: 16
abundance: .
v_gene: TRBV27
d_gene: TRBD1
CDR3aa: CASSLGQGAGNYGYTF
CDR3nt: TGTGCCAGCAGTTTAGGACAGGGGGCAGGTAACTATGGCTACACCTTC

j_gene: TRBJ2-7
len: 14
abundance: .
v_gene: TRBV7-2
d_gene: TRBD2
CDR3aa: CASSLGGGASEQYF
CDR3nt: TGTGCCAGCAGCTTAGGGGGGGGAGCTTCCGAGCAGTACTTC

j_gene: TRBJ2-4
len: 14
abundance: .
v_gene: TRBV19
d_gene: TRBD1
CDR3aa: CASTEQGAVNIQYF
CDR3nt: TGTGCCAGTACCGAACAGGGGGCGGTAAACATTCAGTACTTC

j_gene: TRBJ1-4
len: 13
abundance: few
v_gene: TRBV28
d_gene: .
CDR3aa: CAARGTGHEKLFF
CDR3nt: TGTGCCGCCCGAGGCACAGGGCATGAAAAACTGTTTTTT

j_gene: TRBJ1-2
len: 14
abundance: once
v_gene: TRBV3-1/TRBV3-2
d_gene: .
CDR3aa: CASSHGGNNYGYTF
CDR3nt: TGTGCCAGCAGCCACGGAGGGAATAACTATGGCTACACCTTC

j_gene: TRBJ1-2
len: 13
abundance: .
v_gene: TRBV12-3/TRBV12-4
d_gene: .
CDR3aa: CASRAGTAYGYTF
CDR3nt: TGTGCCAGCAGGGCTGGGACGGCCTATGGCTACACCTTC

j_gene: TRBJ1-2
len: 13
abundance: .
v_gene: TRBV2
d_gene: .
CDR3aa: CASSPRPGVGYTF
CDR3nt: TGTGCCAGCAGCCCCCGACCTGGCGTTGGCTACACCTTC

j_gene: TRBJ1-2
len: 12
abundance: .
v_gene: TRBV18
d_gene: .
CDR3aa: CASNTGDYGYTF
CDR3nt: TGTGCCAGCAACACCGGGGATTATGGCTACACCTTC

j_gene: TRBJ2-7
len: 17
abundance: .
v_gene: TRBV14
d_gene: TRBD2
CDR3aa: CASSQGLWRGVPYEQYF
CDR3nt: TGTGCCAGCAGCCAAGGGCTTTGGCGGGGGGTACCCTACGAGCAGTACTTC

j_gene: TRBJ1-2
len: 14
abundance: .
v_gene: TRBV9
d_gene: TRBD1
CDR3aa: CASSGDRADYGYTF
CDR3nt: TGTGCCAGCAGCGGAGACAGGGCCGACTATGGCTACACCTTC

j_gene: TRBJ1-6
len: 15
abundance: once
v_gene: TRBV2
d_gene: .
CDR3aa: CASRPLGGYNSPLHF
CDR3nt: TGTGCCAGCAGGCCCCTAGGGGGCTATAATTCACCCCTCCACTTT

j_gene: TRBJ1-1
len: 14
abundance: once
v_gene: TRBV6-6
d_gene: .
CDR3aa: CASSLTLMNTEAFF
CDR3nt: TGTGCCAGCAGCCTAACACTAATGAACACTGAAGCTTTCTTT

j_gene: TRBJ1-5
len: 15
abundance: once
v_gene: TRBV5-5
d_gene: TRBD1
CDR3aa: CASSVTGDRNQPQHF
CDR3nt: TGTGCCAGCAGCGTGACAGGGGATCGCAATCAGCCCCAGCATTTT

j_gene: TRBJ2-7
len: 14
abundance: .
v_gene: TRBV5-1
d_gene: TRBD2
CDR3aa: CASSLGQGGDEQYF
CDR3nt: TGCGCCAGCAGCTTGGGGCAGGGAGGGGACGAGCAGTACTTC

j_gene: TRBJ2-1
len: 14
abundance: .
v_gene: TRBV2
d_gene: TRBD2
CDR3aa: CASSSGSGGADQFF
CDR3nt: TGTGCCAGCAGTTCGGGTAGCGGGGGGGCGGATCAGTTCTTC

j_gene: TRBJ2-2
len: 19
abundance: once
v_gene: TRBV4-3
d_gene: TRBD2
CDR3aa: CASSQEGGLAGGPAGELFF
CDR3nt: TGCGCCAGCAGCCAAGAGGGCGGCCTAGCGGGGGGCCCTGCCGGGGAGCTGTTTTTT

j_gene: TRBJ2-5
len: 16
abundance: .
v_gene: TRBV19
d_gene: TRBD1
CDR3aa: CASSKPGTGGGETQYF
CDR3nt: TGTGCCAGTAGTAAACCCGGGACAGGGGGCGGAGAGACCCAGTACTTC

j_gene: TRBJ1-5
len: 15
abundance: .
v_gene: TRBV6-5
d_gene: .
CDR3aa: CASTLRGGNNQPQHF
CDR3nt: TGTGCCAGCACCCTGAGAGGGGGAAACAATCAGCCCCAGCATTTT

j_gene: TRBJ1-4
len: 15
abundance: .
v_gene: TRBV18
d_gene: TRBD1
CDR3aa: CASSPQGAANEKLFF
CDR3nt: TGTGCCAGCTCACCACAGGGGGCGGCTAATGAAAAACTGTTTTTT

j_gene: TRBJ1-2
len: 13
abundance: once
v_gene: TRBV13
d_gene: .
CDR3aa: CASSLKGYYGYTF
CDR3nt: TGTGCCAGCAGCTTAAAGGGATACTATGGCTACACCTTC

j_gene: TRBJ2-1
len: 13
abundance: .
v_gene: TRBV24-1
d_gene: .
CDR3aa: CATSRGGLVEQFF
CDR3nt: TGTGCCACCAGTCGCGGCGGGTTGGTTGAGCAGTTCTTC

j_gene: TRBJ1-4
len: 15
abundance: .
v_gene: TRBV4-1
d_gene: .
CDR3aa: CASSQDLTGPEKLFF
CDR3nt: TGCGCCAGCAGCCAAGATCTTACGGGACCTGAAAAACTGTTTTTT

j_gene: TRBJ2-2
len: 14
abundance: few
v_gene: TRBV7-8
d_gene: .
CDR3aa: CASSSPHYRGKLFF
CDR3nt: TGTGCCAGCAGCTCCCCCCACTACCGGGGAAAGCTGTTTTTT

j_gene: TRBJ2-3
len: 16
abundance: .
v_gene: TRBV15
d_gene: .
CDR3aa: CATSRDLAVGSDTQYF
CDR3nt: TGTGCCACCAGCAGAGATCTAGCTGTTGGCTCAGATACGCAGTATTTT

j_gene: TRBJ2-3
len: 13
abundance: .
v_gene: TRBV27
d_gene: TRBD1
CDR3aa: CASSYVRGDTQYF
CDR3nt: TGTGCCAGCAGTTACGTCAGGGGGGATACGCAGTATTTT

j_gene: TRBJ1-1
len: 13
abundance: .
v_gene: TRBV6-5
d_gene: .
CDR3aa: CASPRWGYTEAFF
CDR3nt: TGTGCCAGCCCCCGATGGGGTTACACTGAAGCTTTCTTT

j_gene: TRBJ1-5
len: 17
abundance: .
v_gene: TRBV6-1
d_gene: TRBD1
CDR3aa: CASSGVGAGGGNQPQHF
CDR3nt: TGTGCCAGCAGTGGAGTGGGGGCAGGGGGCGGCAATCAGCCCCAGCATTTT

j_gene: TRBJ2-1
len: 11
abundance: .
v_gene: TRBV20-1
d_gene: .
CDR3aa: CSAPEFYEQFF
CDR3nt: TGCAGTGCACCCGAATTCTATGAGCAGTTCTTC

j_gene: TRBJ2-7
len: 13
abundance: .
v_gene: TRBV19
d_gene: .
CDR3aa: CATNTGGPDEQYF
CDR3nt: TGTGCCACCAATACAGGAGGGCCCGACGAGCAGTACTTC

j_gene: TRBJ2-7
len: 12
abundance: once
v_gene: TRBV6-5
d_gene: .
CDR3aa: CASSYAGLEQYF
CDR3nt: TGTGCCAGCAGTTACGCAGGGCTCGAGCAGTACTTC

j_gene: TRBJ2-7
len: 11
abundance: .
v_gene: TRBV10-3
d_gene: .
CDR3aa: CAISDEGPQYF
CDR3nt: TGTGCCATCAGTGATGAAGGCCCGCAGTACTTC

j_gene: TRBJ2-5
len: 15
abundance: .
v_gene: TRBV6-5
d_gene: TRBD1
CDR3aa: CASSPPDRVGETQYF
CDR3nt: TGTGCCAGCAGTCCCCCGGACAGGGTTGGGGAGACCCAGTACTTC

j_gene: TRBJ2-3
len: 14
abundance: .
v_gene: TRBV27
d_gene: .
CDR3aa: CASGYRDHTDTQYF
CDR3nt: TGTGCCAGCGGATATAGGGACCACACAGATACGCAGTATTTT

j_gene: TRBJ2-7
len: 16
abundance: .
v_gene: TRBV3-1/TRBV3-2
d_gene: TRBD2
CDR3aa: CASSQQLAGGLYEQYF
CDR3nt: TGTGCCAGCAGCCAACAACTAGCGGGGGGCCTCTACGAGCAGTACTTC

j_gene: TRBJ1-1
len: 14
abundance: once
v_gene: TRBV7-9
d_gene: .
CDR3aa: CASSRGTPNTEAFF
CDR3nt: TGTGCCAGCAGCCGAGGGACACCGAACACTGAAGCTTTCTTT

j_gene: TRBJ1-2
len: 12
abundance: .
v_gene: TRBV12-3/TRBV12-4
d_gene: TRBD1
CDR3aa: CASSRQGYGYTF
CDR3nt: TGTGCCAGCAGTCGACAGGGCTATGGCTACACCTTC

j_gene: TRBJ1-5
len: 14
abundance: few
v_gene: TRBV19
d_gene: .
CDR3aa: CASGGTTDNQPQHF
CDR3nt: TGTGCCAGCGGGGGGACGACGGACAATCAGCCCCAGCATTTT

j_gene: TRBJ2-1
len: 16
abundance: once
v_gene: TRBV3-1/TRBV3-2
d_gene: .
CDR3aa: CASSPAAGRAYNEQFF
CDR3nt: TGTGCCAGCAGCCCAGCCGCCGGGCGGGCCTACAATGAGCAGTTCTTC

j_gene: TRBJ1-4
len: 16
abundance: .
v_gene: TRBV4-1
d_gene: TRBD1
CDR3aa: CASSQDRGRGQGKLFF
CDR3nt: TGCGCCAGCAGCCAAGATCGGGGCAGGGGGCAGGGAAAACTGTTTTTT

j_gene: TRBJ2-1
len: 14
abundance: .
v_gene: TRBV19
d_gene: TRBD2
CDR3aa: CASRTSGGNNEQFF
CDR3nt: TGTGCCAGTAGGACTAGCGGGGGGAACAATGAGCAGTTCTTC